One and the same sample provided the 18 T cell receptor beta chains below, sequenced in a study of blood T cell repertoires in COVID-19 (dated by TCRdb to the early 2020s). The library came from the immunoSEQ multiplex PCR assay. Not all clones reach the TCRdb copy of this immuneACCESS table, which keeps in-frame sequences only. Checked studies attribute under half of the gap to unresolved V genes and leave the rest unexplained. The sample table contains 300,000 to 350,000 clones; only one count was recorded for 90% of them. Jointly, the top ten make up approximately 2.9% of the sample. The sample consisted of peripheral blood. All receptors derive from a young woman with COVID-19, enrolled during active disease.

The V and J genes are TRBV19 and TRBJ1-4; D gene unclear. Germline-derived CDR1 and CDR2 are LNHDA and SQIVND (reference sequence). The CDR3 runs 13 residues. V was cut by 3 bases and J by 10 bases, with 12 bases left in between. In DNA, the CDR3 is TGTGCCAGTAGTATGGATTTTGAGGGAAAACTGTTTTTT. It encodes CASSMDFEGKLFF.

The chain joins TRBV7-9 to TRBJ1-1, with unresolved D. With 5 bases removed from V and 4 bases from J, the gap between germline ends came to 5 bases. CDR3 length: 11 amino acids. Germline V gene sequence: CDR1 SEHNR, CDR2 FQNEAQ (reference sequence). The CDR3 DNA follows: TGTGCCAGCAGCCAGTTCACTGAAGCTTTCTTT. Translated, it gives CASSQFTEAFF.

The genes are TRBV6-5 and TRBJ2-2, with TRBD2 matching over 7 bases. The junction had 5 bases not matched to a gene; V was cut back by 10 bases and J by 3 bases. Germline CDR1 MNHEY, CDR2 SVGAGI. This CDR3 contains 13 residues. The CDR3 DNA reads as TGTGCCACCTCGGGGAGGGACACCGGGGAGCTGTTTTTT. It yields the protein CATSGRDTGELFF.

This rearrangement joins TRBV6-5 to TRBJ2-1, with no clear D. Germline assignment: CDR1 MNHEY and CDR2 SVGAGI. Trimming took 2 bases from V and 9 from J, leaving 14 bases between them. The CDR3 loop spans 14 amino acids. The CDR3 is CASSYTLLRSEQFF. CDR3 coding DNA: TGTGCCAGCAGTTACACCCTTCTTCGGAGTGAGCAGTTCTTC.

This clone has a handful of counts. V gene TRBV27 combines with J gene TRBJ1-5; the match to TRBD1 covers 8 bases. The CDR3 covers 15 residues. Germline trimming cut 5 bases from V and 7 bases from J; bases unmatched to any gene: 10. CDR1 and CDR2 from the germline V gene are MNHEY and SMNVEV (reference sequence). The CDR3 DNA is TGTGCCAGCAGTCCCCGGACAGGGCTTAAACAGCCCCAGCATTTT. Protein product: CASSPRTGLKQPQHF.

The chain employs TRBV11-2 and TRBJ2-1, with D possibly being TRBD2 (5 bases). Germline-derived CDR1 and CDR2 are SGHAT and FQNNGV. V was clipped by 0 bases and J by 12 bases, with 9 bases between them. The CDR3 contains 12 residues. CDR3 sequence (DNA): TGTGCCAGCAGCTTAGATCGAGGGAGGCAGTTCTTC. This codes for CASSLDRGRQFF.

The chain is built from TRBV5-1 and TRBJ1-2; the D is unclear. The CDR3 sequence is 14 residues long. Looked up from germline, CDR1 is SGHRS and CDR2 is YFSETQ. Trimming took off 1 base at V and 4 bases at J, with 11 bases between the two ends. The DNA for the CDR3 is TGCGCCAGCAGCTTGTTTCAGAATGCCTATGGCTACACCTTC. The encoded protein is CASSLFQNAYGYTF.

This sequence joins TRBV4-2 and TRBJ2-2; the D gene is possibly TRBD2 (6 bases). This CDR3 comprises 19 residues. V was cut by 3 bases and J by 7 bases, with 27 bases left in between. Per germline, CDR1 LGHNA and CDR2 YNFKEQ. This CDR3 reads CASSHALHRDSLWHGELFF. CDR3 DNA sequence: TGTGCCAGCAGCCACGCACTACACCGGGACTCGCTCTGGCACGGGGAGCTGTTTTTT.

This chain connects TRBV18 to TRBJ1-2; D not resolved. The CDR3 loop spans 15 amino acids. Deletions cut 3 bases from V and 1 base from J, with 12 bases between. In germline, CDR1 is KGHSH, CDR2 LQKENI. CDR3 sequence: CASSPQAELNYGYTF. CDR3 coding DNA: TGTGCCAGCTCACCGCAAGCGGAGCTTAACTATGGCTACACCTTC.

The CDR3 loop reads CASSSGQGIQPQHF. Written as DNA, the CDR3 is TGTGCCAGCTCATCGGGACAGGGGATACAGCCCCAGCATTTT. V usage is TRBV18 and J usage is TRBJ1-5, with TRBD1 matching over 10 bases. Trimming took 5 bases from V and 7 from J; bases not matched to a gene: 5. CDR1 KGHSH and CDR2 LQKENI come from the germline V gene. The CDR3 has 14 amino acids.

The chain recombines TRBV6-5 with TRBJ1-4, with TRBD1 matching over 7 bases. Trimming removed 6 bases from V and 7 bases from J; junction bases left unmatched: 8. The CDR3 is 14 residues long. Germline V gene lookup returns CDR1 MNHEY and CDR2 SVGAGI. Written as DNA, the CDR3 is TGTGCCAGCAGGTCAGGGGGGTTAGGTGAAAAACTGTTTTTT. Protein: CASRSGGLGEKLFF.

The chain has TRBV2 and TRBJ2-1; 9 bases fit TRBD1. V shed 8 bases, J shed 4 bases, and the junction held 6 bases outside the gene matches. The CDR3 runs 14 residues. In germline, CDR1 is SNHLY, CDR2 FYNNEI. CDR3 nucleotides: TGTGCCAGCGGAAGGACAGGGGTTTACAATGAGCAGTTCTTC. Protein sequence: CASGRTGVYNEQFF.

A note on this clone: This CDR3 is also generated by other DNA sequences in the sample. This chain connects TRBV7-9 to TRBJ1-5, with D possibly being TRBD1 (6 bases). The CDR3 consists of 15 residues. Deletions cut 1 base from V and 3 bases from J, with 10 bases between. CDR1 SEHNR and CDR2 FQNEAQ come from the germline V gene (reference sequence). The CDR3 region has the DNA TGTGCCAGCAGCTTAGGAGGGGGTAACAATCAGCCCCAGCATTTT. It specifies CASSLGGGNNQPQHF.

This chain's CDR3 is CASSQDRETNYGYTF. The CDR3 nucleotides read TGTGCCAGCAGCCAGGACAGGGAAACTAACTATGGCTACACCTTC. The rearrangement links TRBV2 to TRBJ1-2; 8 nucleotides agree with TRBD1. The germline gives CDR1 SNHLY, CDR2 FYNNEI. The CDR3 consists of 15 residues. The V segment lost 6 bases and the J segment 0 bases; nucleotides outside the gene matches: 6. Variable domain in full (rest from reference TRBV2 and TRBJ1-2): EPEVTQTPSHQVTQMGQEVILRCVPISNHLYFYWYRQILGQKVEFLVSFYNNEISEKSEIFDDQFSVERPDGSNFTLKIRSTKLEDSAMYFCASSQDRETNYGYTFGSGTRLTVV.

The rearrangement uses TRBV5-1 and TRBJ1-2, with D possibly TRBD1 on 6 matching bases. CDR3 length: 16 residues. The V gene lost 3 bases and the J gene lost 5 bases, with 20 bases spanning the gap. Germline V gives CDR1 SGHRS, CDR2 YFSETQ. The CDR3 nucleotides read TGCGCCAGCAGCTCACGGACAGCCACCTCTGGGTATGGCTACACCTTC. Protein: CASSSRTATSGYGYTF.

The CDR3 here is CASSHGASGSSYNEQFF. For the CDR3, the DNA is TGCGCCAGCAGCCATGGGGCTAGCGGCAGCTCCTACAATGAGCAGTTCTTC. V is TRBV5-1 and J is TRBJ2-1; 7 bases align to TRBD2. This CDR3 has 17 amino acids. Germline loops: CDR1 SGHRS, CDR2 YFSETQ. The junction had 10 bases not matched to a gene; V was cut back by 4 bases and J by 0 bases.

The V and J genes are TRBV5-1 and TRBJ1-1; the D gene is possibly TRBD1 (6 bases). CDR1 and CDR2 (germline): SGHRS, YFSETQ. The CDR3 length is 17 residues. Trimming took off 0 bases at V and 0 bases at J, with 15 bases between the two ends. This CDR3 reads CASSLGPIGGMNTEAFF. CDR3 bases: TGCGCCAGCAGCTTGGGGCCTATAGGGGGAATGAACACTGAAGCTTTCTTT.

The table lists this clone with many counts. The chain joins TRBV5-4 to TRBJ1-2; 8 bases map to TRBD1. Germline lookup yields CDR1 SGHNT and CDR2 YYREEE (reference sequence). V lost 0 bases, J lost 3 bases, and 7 bases stayed unmatched. The CDR3 has 16 amino acids. The CDR3 loop is CASSLDRRQGHYGYTF. CDR3 sequence (DNA): TGTGCCAGCAGCTTGGATCGGAGACAGGGGCACTATGGCTACACCTTC.